These T cell receptor beta chains were read from a single sample in a study of blood T cell repertoires in COVID-19. TCRdb keeps only in-frame clones here, not all; method: immunoSEQ multiplex PCR. The repertoire holds some 72,000 clones, with around 80% as singletons. The sample was peripheral blood. These receptors came from a man aged 50-60 years with COVID-19, enrolled during active disease. Each CDR3 is given with its conserved first and last residue. A D gene is named only where the DNA matches it firmly. Only some rows state a clone size, as once, few, many or a class for expanded clones.

TRBJ2-5 - TRBV11-2 - CASSPLGFSGQETQYF TGTGCCAGCAGCCCCCTTGGGTTTAGCGGCCAAGAGACCCAGTACTTC
TRBJ2-5 TRBD2 TRBV4-2 - CASSQDTSGRDLETQYF TGTGCCAGCAGCCAAGATACTAGCGGGAGGGACCTCGAGACCCAGTACTTC
TRBJ1-1 TRBD1 TRBV6-2/TRBV6-3 - CASSQLINRDRIEAFF TGTGCCAGCAGTCAGCTCATAAACCGGGACAGAATTGAAGCTTTCTTT
TRBJ2-2 TRBD2 TRBV9 - CASSVVGRATGELFF TGTGCCAGCAGCGTAGTTGGGAGGGCCACCGGGGAGCTGTTTTTT
TRBJ2-1 - TRBV9 - CASSASGGTQGYNEQFF TGTGCCAGCAGCGCCTCAGGAGGGACCCAGGGCTACAATGAGCAGTTCTTC
TRBJ1-2 TRBD1 TRBV28 - CASSLPIGTGVYGYTF TGTGCCAGCAGTTTGCCCATAGGGACAGGCGTGTATGGCTACACCTTC
TRBJ2-7 TRBD1 TRBV6-5 - CASSTTGISYEQYF TGTGCCAGCAGTACGACAGGGATCTCCTACGAGCAGTACTTC
TRBJ2-7 TRBD1 TRBV27 - CASRQQGAYEQYF TGTGCCAGCAGACAGCAGGGGGCCTACGAGCAGTACTTC
TRBJ1-1 - TRBV5-1 - CASSARGTEAFF TGCGCCAGCAGCGCCAGGGGAACTGAAGCTTTCTTT
TRBJ2-7 TRBD1 TRBV5-5 - CASSLGQGIRSYEQYF TGTGCCAGCAGCCTGGGACAGGGGATCCGCTCCTACGAGCAGTACTTC
TRBJ2-1 - TRBV7-2 - CASSQGSHNEQFF TGTGCCAGCTCACAGGGTAGTCACAATGAGCAGTTCTTC
TRBJ2-1 TRBD2 TRBV4-3 - CASSQDGGGRSYNEQFF TGCGCCAGCAGCCAAGACGGGGGCGGGAGGTCTTACAATGAGCAGTTCTTC
TRBJ1-5 TRBD1 TRBV13 few CASSFDRDQPQHF TGTGCCAGCAGCTTTGACAGGGATCAGCCCCAGCATTTT
TRBJ2-7 - TRBV11-3 few CASGLGPLYEQYF TGTGCCAGCGGATTAGGTCCCCTTTACGAGCAGTACTTC
TRBJ1-2 - TRBV6-7 few CASSYSTTDGYTF TGTGCCAGCAGTTACTCGACTACAGATGGCTACACCTTC
TRBJ1-6 - TRBV15 - CATSIPGHGSPLHF TGTGCCACCAGCATACCGGGACACGGTTCACCCCTCCACTTT
TRBJ1-4 - TRBV5-1 few CASSFSGGQTATNEKLFF TGCGCCAGCAGCTTTTCGGGAGGACAGACCGCAACTAATGAAAAACTGTTTTTT
TRBJ1-4 - TRBV7-9 - CASSLRGGREKLFF TGTGCCAGCAGCCTCCGGGGGGGCCGGGAAAAACTGTTTTTT
TRBJ1-6 - TRBV2 few CASRDSYNSPLHF TGTGCCAGCAGGGACAGTTATAATTCACCCCTCCACTTT
TRBJ1-2 - TRBV5-5 - CASSPDRSGYTF TGTGCCAGCAGCCCCGACAGATCCGGCTACACCTTC
TRBJ2-7 TRBD1 TRBV5-1 - CASSLGRDRGSYEQYF TGCGCCAGCAGCTTGGGCAGGGACAGGGGCTCCTACGAGCAGTACTTC
TRBJ2-7 TRBD2 TRBV10-3 few CAIRPGTSGSSYEQYF TGTGCCATCAGGCCCGGGACTAGCGGGAGCTCCTACGAGCAGTACTTC
TRBJ1-4 - TRBV30 once CAWSRSSKLFF TGTGCCTGGAGTCGGAGTAGCAAACTGTTTTTT
TRBJ1-5 TRBD1 TRBV28 few CASSLPLTGAREPQHF TGTGCCAGCAGTTTACCCCTCACAGGGGCGAGGGAGCCCCAGCATTTT
TRBJ2-2 - TRBV25-1 - CASSSSTSGNTGELFF -
TRBJ1-1 - TRBV7-2 - CASSLGMGRAFF TGTGCCAGCAGCTTAGGTATGGGGCGAGCTTTCTTT
TRBJ1-6 - TRBV4-3 - CASSQTENSPLHF TGCGCCAGCAGCCAAACAGAGAATTCACCCCTCCACTTT
TRBJ1-2 - TRBV7-2 - CASSPTGGAQGYGYTF TGTGCCAGCAGTCCGACGGGGGGAGCCCAGGGCTATGGCTACACCTTC
TRBJ1-2 - TRBV24-1 - CATSAGYGYTF TGTGCCACCAGTGCGGGTTATGGCTACACCTTC
TRBJ2-7 - TRBV2 - CASEEPRDLHEQYF TGTGCCAGCGAGGAGCCCAGGGATCTCCACGAGCAGTACTTC
TRBJ2-3 TRBD1 TRBV28 - CASSESPGTGADTQYF TGTGCCAGCAGTGAGAGTCCCGGGACAGGGGCAGATACGCAGTATTTT
TRBJ2-5 TRBD2 TRBV7-8 - CASSSTSGREETQYF TGTGCCAGCAGCTCGACTAGCGGGAGGGAAGAGACCCAGTACTTC
TRBJ2-7 TRBD1 TRBV4-1 - CASSQDDRVGVEQYF TGCGCCAGCAGCCAAGATGACAGGGTGGGAGTCGAGCAGTACTTC
TRBJ2-1 - TRBV11-3 once CASSFGAGNNEQFF TGTGCCAGCAGCTTTGGCGCAGGGAACAATGAGCAGTTCTTC
TRBJ1-5 TRBD1 TRBV2 - CASTGTGNGNQPQHF TGTGCCAGCACCGGGACAGGGAACGGCAATCAGCCCCAGCATTTT
TRBJ1-5 TRBD1 TRBV28 few CASGSPGTERPQPQHF TGTGCCAGCGGATCTCCCGGGACAGAGAGGCCTCAGCCCCAGCATTTT
TRBJ2-4 TRBD2 TRBV28 - CASSPGPITSGRYRGAKNIQYF TGTGCCAGCAGCCCTGGGCCTATCACTAGCGGGAGATACCGGGGAGCCAAAAACATTCAGTACTTC
TRBJ2-6 - TRBV4-1 large CASSHGTGTGANVLTF TGCGCCAGCAGCCACGGCACAGGGACCGGGGCCAACGTCCTGACTTTC
TRBJ1-1 - TRBV4-2 - CASSGQQDTEAFF TGTGCCAGCAGTGGACAGCAGGACACTGAAGCTTTCTTT
TRBJ2-1 TRBD1 TRBV5-1 - CASRDRDRGRNEQFF TGCGCCAGCAGGGACCGGGACAGGGGGCGAAATGAGCAGTTCTTC
TRBJ2-5 - TRBV3-1/TRBV3-2 once CASSQLIQGEETQYF TGTGCCAGCAGCCAATTAATACAGGGTGAAGAGACCCAGTACTTC
TRBJ1-5 - TRBV27 - CASSVTPNSNQPQHF TGTGCCAGCAGTGTTACACCAAATAGCAATCAGCCCCAGCATTTT
TRBJ1-2 - TRBV2 few CASSSQLAYYGYTF TGTGCCAGCAGTTCCCAATTAGCCTACTATGGCTACACCTTC
TRBJ2-7 TRBD2 TRBV7-2 - CASSLGTSGLYEQYF TGTGCCAGCAGCTTAGGGACTAGCGGCCTCTACGAGCAGTACTTC
TRBJ2-1 TRBD2 TRBV7-9 - CASSLIAGSYNEQFF TGTGCCAGCAGCTTGATAGCGGGATCCTACAATGAGCAGTTCTTC
TRBJ2-7 - TRBV6-5 - CASRGGSYEQYF TGTGCCAGCAGGGGGGGTTCCTACGAGCAGTACTTC
TRBJ2-2 - TRBV7-8 - CASSLARTKNTGELFF TGTGCCAGCAGCTTAGCGAGGACAAAAAACACCGGGGAGCTGTTTTTT
TRBJ2-3 - TRBV30 - CAWEARWDTQYF TGTGCCTGGGAGGCTAGGTGGGATACGCAGTATTTT
TRBJ2-1 - TRBV9 once CASSSTPPSAGGEQFF TGTGCCAGCAGCTCGACTCCCCCTAGCGCAGGCGGTGAGCAGTTCTTC
TRBJ2-7 TRBD2 TRBV6-5 - CASRSGGALYEQYF TGTGCCAGCAGGTCCGGGGGGGCGCTGTACGAGCAGTACTTC
TRBJ1-1 TRBD1 TRBV3-1/TRBV3-2 - CASSQDHSDRGDTEAFF TGTGCCAGCAGCCAAGATCACTCTGACAGGGGGGATACTGAAGCTTTCTTT
TRBJ1-5 - TRBV11-2 - CASSLGGHPNQPQHF TGTGCCAGCAGCTTAGGGGGACACCCTAATCAGCCCCAGCATTTT
TRBJ1-4 TRBD1 TRBV4-1 - CASSPSQDRPNEKLFF TGCGCCAGCAGCCCATCCCAGGACAGGCCTAATGAAAAACTGTTTTTT
TRBJ2-7 TRBD2 TRBV5-6 few CASSPLAGGNYEQYF TGTGCCAGCAGCCCACTAGCGGGAGGGAACTACGAGCAGTACTTC
TRBJ1-5 - TRBV6-6 - CASKTGRVGSQPQHF TGTGCCAGCAAAACAGGGAGGGTTGGAAGTCAGCCCCAGCATTTT